Sequencing of this T cell receptor beta chain was carried out in a study of T cell responses to AZD1222 COVID-19 vaccine. Points from the study as a whole: A reported finding is that nearly half of spike-specific TCRs target unmutated variant regions. Vaccine-associated CD4 TCRs ranged over spike, dominating at 160-218 and 743-854. Just 5 to 7 AZD1222 recipients were seropositive at baseline.

Here immunoSEQ multiplex PCR was the method, and the copy in TCRdb shows in-frame clones only, minus some. In the table there are 110,000 to 150,000 clones, around 93% of which are singletons. Comments on this clone: Its antigen is not identified.

The CDR3 sequence is 13 residues long. Trimming stripped 4 bases from V and 8 bases from J, with 12 bases between. Germline CDR1 and CDR2: LNHDA and SQIVND (reference sequence). The input for sequencing was peripheral blood, taken on day 0 of AZD1222 vaccination. This receptor was obtained from an adult in good health. The chain joins TRBV19 to TRBJ2-1; D not resolved. In DNA form, the CDR3 reads TGTGCCAGTAGTAGCTCTCTGGGCCATGAGCAGTTCTTC. Its protein product is CASSSSLGHEQFF.